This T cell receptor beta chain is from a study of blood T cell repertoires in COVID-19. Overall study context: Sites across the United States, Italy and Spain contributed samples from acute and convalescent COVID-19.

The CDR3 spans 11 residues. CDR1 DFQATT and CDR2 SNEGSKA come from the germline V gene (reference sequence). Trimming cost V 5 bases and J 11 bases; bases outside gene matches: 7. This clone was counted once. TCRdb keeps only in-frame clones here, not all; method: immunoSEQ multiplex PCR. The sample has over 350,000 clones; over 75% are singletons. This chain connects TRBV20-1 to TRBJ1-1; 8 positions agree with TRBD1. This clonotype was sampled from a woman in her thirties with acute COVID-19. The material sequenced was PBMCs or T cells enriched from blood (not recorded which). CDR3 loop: CSAHDRDRAFF. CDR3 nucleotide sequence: TGCAGTGCTCACGACAGGGACAGGGCTTTCTTT.